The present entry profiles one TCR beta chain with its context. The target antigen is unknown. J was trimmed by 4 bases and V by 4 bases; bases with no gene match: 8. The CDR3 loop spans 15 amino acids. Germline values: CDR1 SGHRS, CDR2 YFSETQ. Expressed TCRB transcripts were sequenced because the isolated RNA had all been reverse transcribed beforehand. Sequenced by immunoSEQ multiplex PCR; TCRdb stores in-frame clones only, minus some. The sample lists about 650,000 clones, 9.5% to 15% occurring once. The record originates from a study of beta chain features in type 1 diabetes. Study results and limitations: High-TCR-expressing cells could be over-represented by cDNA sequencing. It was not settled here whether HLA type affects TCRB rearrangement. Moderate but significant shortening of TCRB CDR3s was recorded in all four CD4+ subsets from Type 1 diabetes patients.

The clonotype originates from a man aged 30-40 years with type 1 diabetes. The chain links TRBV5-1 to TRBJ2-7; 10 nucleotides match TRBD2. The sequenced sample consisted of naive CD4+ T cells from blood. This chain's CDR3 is CASSPGPSGGYEQYF. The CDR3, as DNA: TGCGCCAGCAGCCCCGGCCCTAGCGGGGGATACGAGCAGTACTTC.